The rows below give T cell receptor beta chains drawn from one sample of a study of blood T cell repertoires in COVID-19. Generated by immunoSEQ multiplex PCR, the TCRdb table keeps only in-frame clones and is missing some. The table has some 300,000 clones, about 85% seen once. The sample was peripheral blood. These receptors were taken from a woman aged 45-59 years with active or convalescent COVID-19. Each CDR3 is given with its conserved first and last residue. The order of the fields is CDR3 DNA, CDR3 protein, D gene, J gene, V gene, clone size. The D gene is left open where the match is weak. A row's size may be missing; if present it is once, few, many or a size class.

TGTGCCAGCAAGGCGGGGGCTTTGACCGGGGAGCTGTTTTTT | CASKAGALTGELFF | NA | TRBJ2-2 | TRBV7-9 | NA
TGCGCCAGCAGCCCCAGACTAGCGGGAAGTCCAGATACGCAGTATTTT | CASSPRLAGSPDTQYF | TRBD2 | TRBJ2-3 | TRBV5-1 | NA
TGTGCCAGCTCACCGGCCACTAGCGGGGTTACGAGGAGGCGGTTCTTC | CASSPATSGVTRRRFF | TRBD2 | TRBJ2-1 | TRBV18 | NA
TGTGCCAGCAGACCTTTCGGTGGGCGGGAGTCGGCAGATACGCAGTATTTT | CASRPFGGRESADTQYF | TRBD2 | TRBJ2-3 | TRBV28 | NA
TGTGCCAGCAGCCCACAGAGTAACTATGGCTACACCTTC | CASSPQSNYGYTF | NA | TRBJ1-2 | TRBV11-2 | NA
TGCGCCAGCAGTGATTTGGTCGGTGGAAACACCATATATTTT | CASSDLVGGNTIYF | NA | TRBJ1-3 | TRBV10-2 | once
TGTGCCAGCAGGACGAACAGGGATTGGATAGGGAACACTGAAGCTTTCTTT | CASRTNRDWIGNTEAFF | NA | TRBJ1-1 | TRBV27 | NA
TGCGCCAGCAGCTTGTCGGCAGGGAACTCCTACGAGCAGTACTTC | CASSLSAGNSYEQYF | NA | TRBJ2-7 | TRBV5-1 | NA
TGTGCCAGCAGTTTTGACAGGGGGCAGCCCCAGCATTTT | CASSFDRGQPQHF | TRBD1 | TRBJ1-5 | TRBV12-3/TRBV12-4 | NA
TGTGCCAGCGGGCAGGTGGGGAGAGTACGGGGCGAGCAGTACTTC | CASGQVGRVRGEQYF | NA | TRBJ2-7 | TRBV2 | NA
TGTGCCAGCAGCTTGACGCAGGAAAATACGCAGTATTTT | CASSLTQENTQYF | NA | TRBJ2-3 | TRBV5-4 | NA
TGTGCCAGCAGCTTCAAGTCCGGTGTAAAACTGTTTTTT | CASSFKSGVKLFF | NA | TRBJ1-4 | TRBV5-6 | few
TGTGCCAGCACTGACAGTAACTATGGCTACACCTTC | CASTDSNYGYTF | NA | TRBJ1-2 | TRBV28 | NA
TGTGCCAGCTCACCCAGGGGTAATGAAAAACTGTTTTTT | CASSPRGNEKLFF | NA | TRBJ1-4 | TRBV18 | few
TGTGCCAGTAGTAGGACAGAACAGCCCCAGCATTTT | CASSRTEQPQHF | NA | TRBJ1-5 | TRBV19 | NA
TGTGCCAGCAACTACCAGGGTAGGCTAAATCAGCCCCAGCATTTT | CASNYQGRLNQPQHF | NA | TRBJ1-5 | TRBV28 | NA
TGTGCCAGTAGTATACTAACGGGGGGGTCTTACGAGCAGTACTTC | CASSILTGGSYEQYF | TRBD2 | TRBJ2-7 | TRBV19 | NA
TGTGCCAGCTCACCACCCCTAGCGGGAGTTCGCGAGCAGTACTTC | CASSPPLAGVREQYF | TRBD2 | TRBJ2-7 | TRBV18 | NA
TGTGCCAGCAGAGGGGACAGGGGGCAGGTCTATGGCTACACCTTC | CASRGDRGQVYGYTF | TRBD1 | TRBJ1-2 | TRBV5-4 | NA
TGTGCCAGTAGAAAGGCAGGGGGGAACACTGAAGCTTTCTTT | CASRKAGGNTEAFF | TRBD1 | TRBJ1-1 | TRBV19 | few
TGTGCCAGCAGCTTAGCGTCGGCGGGGGACTACAATGAGCAGTTCTTC | CASSLASAGDYNEQFF | TRBD2 | TRBJ2-1 | TRBV7-8 | NA
TGTGCCAGCAGCAAGGACAGTGGGCCCTACGAGCAGTACTTC | CASSKDSGPYEQYF | NA | TRBJ2-7 | TRBV7-2 | NA
TGTGCCAGTACCAACCTAGCGGGAGATCGCAATGAGCAGTTCTTC | CASTNLAGDRNEQFF | TRBD2 | TRBJ2-1 | TRBV19 | NA
TGTGCCAGCAGGGCCGAGCGGGAGGGCCACAATGAGCAGTTCTTC | CASRAEREGHNEQFF | TRBD2 | TRBJ2-1 | TRBV2 | few
TGTGCCAGCAGCTTAGATATACTAGCGGGAACAGATACGCAGTATTTT | CASSLDILAGTDTQYF | TRBD2 | TRBJ2-3 | TRBV11-2 | NA
TGTGCCAGCAGCCGGATGAGGACAGGGTCCAATCAGCCCCAGCATTTT | CASSRMRTGSNQPQHF | TRBD1 | TRBJ1-5 | TRBV7-8 | NA
TGCGCCAGCAGCCACCCCTTTCCCGGGACAGGCTCCTACAATGAGCAGTTCTTC | CASSHPFPGTGSYNEQFF | TRBD1 | TRBJ2-1 | TRBV4-1 | NA
TGTGCCAGCGGACGTCGGACAGGGGATGGCTACACCTTC | CASGRRTGDGYTF | TRBD1 | TRBJ1-2 | TRBV2 | NA
TGTGCCAGCATCGGACTAGCGGGAGTCGCAGATACGCAGTATTTT | CASIGLAGVADTQYF | TRBD2 | TRBJ2-3 | TRBV2 | NA
TGTGCCAGTAGTCCCCCGAACAGGGGCGCCGGGAACTATGGCTACACCTTC | CASSPPNRGAGNYGYTF | TRBD1 | TRBJ1-2 | TRBV19 | NA
TGCGCCAGCAGCTTGGCCGTGGCCCGATCTCACACCGGGGAGCTGTTTTTT | CASSLAVARSHTGELFF | NA | TRBJ2-2 | TRBV5-1 | NA
TGTGCCAGCAACCCCCGCGGCCCCGGAAACACCATATATTTT | CASNPRGPGNTIYF | NA | TRBJ1-3 | TRBV6-5 | NA
TGTGCCAGCAGTGATACAGGGCACGGCTACACCTTC | CASSDTGHGYTF | NA | TRBJ1-2 | TRBV25-1 | NA
TGTGCCAGCAGCCCCCCATTGGGGCCCCGCTCCTACGAGCAGTACTTC | CASSPPLGPRSYEQYF | NA | TRBJ2-7 | TRBV7-6 | few
TGTGCCAGCACGGTGGTGTATACGCAGTATTTT | CASTVVYTQYF | NA | TRBJ2-3 | TRBV7-2 | NA
TGCGCCAGCACGGGACTAGCGGAGGGTTACAATGAGCAGTTCTTC | CASTGLAEGYNEQFF | TRBD2 | TRBJ2-1 | TRBV10-1 | NA
TGCGCCAGCAGGCCCGACCGACAGGACGTACTGAGGGACACCGGGGAGCTGTTTTTT | CASRPDRQDVLRDTGELFF | NA | TRBJ2-2 | TRBV5-1 | NA
TGTGCCACCAGTGATTCCGGGACACCCAACACCGGGGAGCTGTTTTTT | CATSDSGTPNTGELFF | NA | TRBJ2-2 | TRBV24-1 | NA
TGTGCCAGCAGTCCACTTCCGGGACAGGGAAACACCATATATTTT | CASSPLPGQGNTIYF | TRBD1 | TRBJ1-3 | TRBV28 | NA
TGTGCCAGCTCACTGGACAGGGTTGAGAGTGGCTACACCTTC | CASSLDRVESGYTF | TRBD1 | TRBJ1-2 | TRBV18 | NA
TGTGCCAGCAGCCCACTTCCTTGGCGGGAGGGCCCGTATACGCAGTATTTT | CASSPLPWREGPYTQYF | TRBD2 | TRBJ2-3 | TRBV14 | NA
TGTGCCAGCAGCCTAAAGAGTTTCACCGGGGAGCTGTTTTTT | CASSLKSFTGELFF | NA | TRBJ2-2 | TRBV11-1 | NA
TGTGCCAGTAGTCAGGGGTTGGGTGGGCCCCAGCATTTT | CASSQGLGGPQHF | NA | TRBJ1-5 | TRBV19 | NA
TGTGCCAGCAGCCAAGCCCCGGGACTAGCCTACGAGCAGTACTTC | CASSQAPGLAYEQYF | TRBD2 | TRBJ2-7 | TRBV14 | NA
TGTGCCAGCAGTTTATGGACAGGGGGCGCGTCGTTCGAAGATACGCAGTATTTT | CASSLWTGGASFEDTQYF | TRBD1 | TRBJ2-3 | TRBV28 | NA
TGCGCCAGCAGCTGGCCGTACAATGAGCAGTTCTTC | CASSWPYNEQFF | NA | TRBJ2-1 | TRBV10-2 | NA
TGTGCCACGCACGGGTGGGCTGAAGCTTTCTTT | CATHGWAEAFF | NA | TRBJ1-1 | TRBV28 | NA
TGTGCCAGTAGTATGATGGGGACATATCAGCCCCAGCATTTT | CASSMMGTYQPQHF | NA | TRBJ1-5 | TRBV19 | NA
TGTGCCAGCAGCCAAGGGGACATAGTAAGCACAGATACGCAGTATTTT | CASSQGDIVSTDTQYF | NA | TRBJ2-3 | TRBV5-8 | NA
TGTGCCAGCAGCCAAGAAAGCGGGAGGGCCTCTCCCACAGATACGCAGTATTTT | CASSQESGRASPTDTQYF | TRBD2 | TRBJ2-3 | TRBV4-2 | NA
TGTGCCAGTATTTCGCCAGGGGATCACAATGAGCAGTTCTTC | CASISPGDHNEQFF | NA | TRBJ2-1 | TRBV19 | NA
TGTGCCAGCCGGGGAAATGGGGGGGCCTATGGCTACACCTTC | CASRGNGGAYGYTF | NA | TRBJ1-2 | TRBV6-5 | NA
TGTGCCAGCAGCCCTGCCGGGGAGATCGATGGCTACACCTTC | CASSPAGEIDGYTF | NA | TRBJ1-2 | TRBV6-2/TRBV6-3 | NA
TGTGCCAGCAGCTTACGTCAGGGGGCTGATGAGCAGTTCTTC | CASSLRQGADEQFF | TRBD1 | TRBJ2-1 | TRBV7-3 | NA
TGTGCCTGGAGTAGGGGAGGGGAGCTGTTTTTT | CAWSRGGELFF | NA | TRBJ2-2 | TRBV30 | once
TGTGCCAGCAGCCCGGAGGGACCCACCCCCCGCCAGTACTTC | CASSPEGPTPRQYF | NA | TRBJ2-5 | TRBV9 | NA
TGTGCCAGCACCCAATTGGGACAGCCCTACGAGCAGTACTTC | CASTQLGQPYEQYF | TRBD1 | TRBJ2-7 | TRBV28 | NA